Shown below are 5 T cell receptor beta chains from a single sample sequenced in a study of blood T cell repertoires in COVID-19. The data were produced by immunoSEQ multiplex PCR, yet TCRdb's version contains in-frame clones alone and is incomplete. The sample shows some 260,000 clones, 82% of them seen only once. Sequenced sample: peripheral blood. Receptors originate from a woman younger than 35 with acute or convalescent COVID-19.

This CDR3 is CASSYVPAGAYEQYF. CDR3 in DNA: TGTGCCAGCAGTTACGTCCCAGCGGGAGCGTACGAGCAGTACTTC. The genes are TRBV6-2 or TRBV6-3 and TRBJ2-7; TRBD2 matches at 8 bases. Germline CDR1 is MNHEY and CDR2 is SVGEGT. There are 15 residues in the CDR3. The V gene end was trimmed by 2 bases and the J gene end by 4 bases; junction bases not matched to a gene: 7.

The chain is built from TRBV11-2 and TRBJ1-1; D might be TRBD1 (5 bases). The V gene's germline CDR1 is SGHAT and CDR2 FQNNGV. The CDR3 sequence is 13 residues long. The V gene lost 3 bases and the J gene lost 11 bases, with 16 bases spanning the gap. Here the CDR3 reads CASSFWGGGTAFF. The CDR3 bases are TGTGCCAGCAGCTTTTGGGGCGGGGGAACCGCTTTCTTT. The full variable domain, its missing parts supplied by reference TRBV11-2 and TRBJ1-1, is EAGVAQSPRYKIIEKRQSVAFWCNPISGHATLYWYQQILGQGPKLLIQFQNNGVVDDSQLPKDRFSAERLKGVDSTLKIQPAKLEDSAVYLCASSFWGGGTAFFGQGTRLTVV.

This clone was counted only a few times. This chain connects TRBV7-2 to TRBJ2-3, with 8 nucleotides matching TRBD2. V was pared by 6 bases and J by 6 bases, with 11 bases of the junction left unmatched. The CDR3 length is 15 residues. Germline CDR1 is SGHTA and CDR2 is FQGNSA. CDR3 residues: CASRASGSWDDTQYF. The CDR3 DNA reads as TGTGCCAGCAGAGCGAGCGGGAGTTGGGACGATACGCAGTATTTT.

This chain links TRBV4-3 with TRBJ1-6; 8 bases fit TRBD1. Germline trimming cut 2 bases from V and 7 bases from J; bases unmatched to any gene: 4. CDR3 length: 15 amino acids. From germline, CDR1 is LGHNA and CDR2 YSLEER. The chain's CDR3 is CASSQSTGVNSPLHF. The CDR3 region has the DNA TGCGCCAGCAGCCAATCGACAGGGGTCAATTCACCCCTCCACTTT.

The chain joins TRBV15 to TRBJ1-1, with D maybe TRBD1 (6 bases). The CDR3 has 17 residues. Germline lookup yields CDR1 LNHNV and CDR2 YYDKDF (reference sequence). V lost 1 base to trimming and J lost 0 bases, with 15 bases between them. CDR3 sequence reads: CATSRVLTGFMNTEAFF. CDR3 nucleotides: TGTGCCACCAGCAGAGTTTTGACAGGATTCATGAACACTGAAGCTTTCTTT. Supplemented by reference TRBV15 and TRBJ1-1, the full variable domain reads DAMVIQNPRYQVTQFGKPVTLSCSQTLNHNVMYWYQQKSSQAPKLLFHYYDKDFNNEADTPDNFQSRRPNTSFCFLDIRSPGLGDTAMYLCATSRVLTGFMNTEAFFGQGTRLTVV.